The sequence of this T cell receptor (beta chain) was determined in a study of cytomegalovirus exposure and HLA in healthy donors. It was with 60 Vbeta and 13 Jbeta primers that the PCR ran. Method: immunoSEQ multiplex PCR; TCRdb's copy keeps in-frame clones and lacks some. The sample holds approximately 110,000 clones, 82% seen once. V was pared by 9 bases and J by 0 bases, with 12 bases between. This CDR3 is built from 14 residues. Looked up from germline, CDR1 is SNHLY and CDR2 is FYNNEI. The sample comprised PBMCs. This sequence originates from a woman aged 18-29 years in good health and CMV-seronegative. The V call is TRBV2, the J call TRBJ2-1; D is possibly TRBD2 (6 bases). CDR3 DNA sequence: TGTGCCAGTTTCCCGGGGGTCTCCTACAATGAGCAGTTCTTC. Encoded protein: CASFPGVSYNEQFF.